The 5 T cell receptor beta chains in this list originate from one sample, sequenced in a study of blood T cell repertoires in COVID-19. The method was immunoSEQ multiplex PCR; TCRdb's version includes in-frame clones alone and lacks a portion of them. The data contain 55,000 to 90,000 clones, 88% of them singletons. The sequenced sample was peripheral blood. The source of these receptors is a human donor in a cohort sampled during active COVID-19.

The chain recombines TRBV5-1 with TRBJ2-3; 9 bases match TRBD2. The CDR3 runs to 15 residues. With V trimmed by 3 bases and J by 2 bases, 4 bases remained unmatched. Germline lookup yields CDR1 SGHRS and CDR2 YFSETQ. The CDR3 DNA reads TGCGCCAGCAGCTCAGGACTAGCGTACACAGATACGCAGTATTTT. As protein: CASSSGLAYTDTQYF.

This chain uses TRBV29-1 with TRBJ2-5, with TRBD1 matching 8 bases. The CDR3 has 12 residues. The germline CDR1 and CDR2 sequences are SQVTM and ANQGSEA. Losses at the gene ends were 7 bases for V and 5 bases for J; bases not matched to a gene: 6. CDR3 loop: CSATGGVETQYF. CDR3 bases: TGCAGCGCAACAGGGGGTGTCGAGACCCAGTACTTC.

The chain carries TRBV4-1 and TRBJ2-1; 14 positions agree with TRBD2. This CDR3 is built from 17 residues. The germline gives CDR1 MGHRA, CDR2 YSYEKL. Germline trimming cut 3 bases from V and 2 bases from J; bases unmatched to any gene: 3. CDR3 DNA: TGCGCCAGCAGCCAGGGACTAGCGGGAGTGGCCTACAATGAGCAGTTCTTC. Translated, it gives CASSQGLAGVAYNEQFF.

The genes are TRBV7-2 and TRBJ2-7; D remains ambiguous. The CDR3 runs to 13 residues. Trimming pared 1 base from V and 4 bases from J, leaving 8 bases between. CDR1 and CDR2 (germline): SGHTA, FQGNSA. The CDR3 sequence: CASSLVQPYEQYF. The DNA of the CDR3 is TGTGCCAGCAGCTTAGTACAGCCTTACGAGCAGTACTTC. Drawing the rest from reference TRBV7-2 and TRBJ2-7, the complete variable domain is GAGVSQSPSNKVTEKGKDVELRCDPISGHTALYWYRQSLGQGLEFLIYFQGNSAPDKSGLPSDRFSAERTGGSVSTLTIQRTQQEDSAVYLCASSLVQPYEQYFGPGTRLTVT.

The rearrangement links TRBV9 to TRBJ2-7, with 8 bases identical to TRBD2. The CDR3 is 20 residues long. The V segment lost 4 bases and the J segment 2 bases; nucleotides outside the gene matches: 23. The V gene's germline CDR1 is SGDLS and CDR2 YYNGEE. The chain's CDR3 is CASSPQSPTGGYGITYEQYF. Here the CDR3 DNA reads TGTGCCAGCAGCCCTCAGTCCCCGACGGGAGGGTATGGAATTACCTACGAGCAGTACTTC.